Each of the 20 T cell receptor beta chains below was sequenced from the same sample in a study of T cells in Graves' hyperthyroidism and ophthalmopathy. Amplification targeted TCR beta CDR3 regions from RNA transcripts. The HTBI primer set drove a first-round RT-PCR of the TCR CDR3. Using its own MiXCR run on the multiplex PCR reads, TCRdb lists one record per CDR3 protein. The repertoire holds under 450,000 distinct CDR3 sequences, with about 15% as singletons. The specimen was blood. The receptors were gathered from a woman younger than 35 with Graves' hyperthyroidism.

This clonotype has a count of ten or more. The genes are TRBV15 and TRBJ2-3; D unclear. This CDR3 region has 14 residues. Deletions cut 1 base from V and 2 bases from J, with 7 bases between. The germline V gene encodes CDR1 LNHNV and CDR2 YYDKDF (reference sequence). The CDR3, as DNA: TGTGCCACCAGCAGAGTGGAAGACACAGATACGCAGTATTTT. Its protein is CATSRVEDTDTQYF.

The chain links TRBV9 to TRBJ1-1; TRBD1 is a possible D gene (5 bases). The ends were cut back, 0 bases at V and 5 bases at J, with 14 bases in the middle. CDR3 size: 15 residues. Per the germline V gene, CDR1 is SGDLS and CDR2 is YYNGEE. The CDR3 sequence: CASSVEGRGWTEAFF. CDR3 bases: TGTGCCAGCAGCGTAGAGGGACGGGGATGGACTGAAGCTTTCTTT.

This clonotype was counted ten times or more. CDR3: CASSPRQGHEQFF. The CDR3 DNA is TGTGCCAGCAGCCCCCGACAGGGGCATGAGCAGTTCTTC. The chain carries TRBV7-2 and TRBJ2-1, with 8 bases identical to TRBD1. Germline V gene lookup returns CDR1 SGHTA and CDR2 FQGNSA. The length of the CDR3 is 13 residues. Unmatched junction bases numbered 5, after V lost 5 bases and J lost 8 bases.

V is TRBV15 and J is TRBJ2-5; the match to TRBD1 covers 10 bases. V was clipped by 2 bases and J by 5 bases; unmatched bases: 5. Per germline, CDR1 LNHNV and CDR2 YYDKDF (reference sequence). This CDR3 region has 15 residues. The CDR3 spells CATSRRQGAGETQYF. As DNA, the CDR3 is TGTGCCACCAGCAGAAGACAGGGGGCTGGGGAGACCCAGTACTTC.

The gene calls are TRBV19 and TRBJ2-3; D is perhaps TRBD2 (6 bases). Germline CDR1 and CDR2: LNHDA and SQIVND (reference sequence). This CDR3 has 13 residues. V was trimmed by 6 bases and J by 4 bases, leaving 11 bases between them. The CDR3: CASSPGEADTQYF. The CDR3 DNA is TGTGCCAGTAGCCCGGGGGAAGCAGATACGCAGTATTTT.

This clonotype was seen a handful of times. The chain couples TRBV6-1 to TRBJ1-2, with D possibly being TRBD1 (5 bases). V lost 5 bases, J lost 3 bases, and 7 bases lay in between. CDR1 and CDR2 (germline): MNHNS, SASEGT. The CDR3 contains 12 residues. The CDR3 is CASSRGYYGYTF. The CDR3 nucleotides read TGTGCCAGCAGTAGGGGTTACTATGGCTACACCTTC.

There are many counts of this clonotype. The chain is built from TRBV3-1 and TRBJ2-7; no clear D gene. Germline values: CDR1 LGHDT, CDR2 YNNKEL (reference sequence). The CDR3 consists of 11 residues. V was clipped by 0 bases and J by 5 bases, with 2 bases between them. CDR3 bases: TGTGCCAGCAGCCAAGAACACGAGCAGTACTTC. It codes for CASSQEHEQYF.

This clonotype was counted many times. The chain employs TRBV20-1 and TRBJ2-3; the D is unclear. Trimming cost V 6 bases and J 2 bases, with 12 bases left between them. The CDR3 totals 13 residues. In germline, CDR1 is DFQATT, CDR2 SNEGSKA (reference sequence). The CDR3 loop is CSAPPGPTDTQYF. Here the CDR3 DNA reads TGCAGTGCCCCCCCCGGGCCCACAGATACGCAGTATTTT.

This clonotype was detected only a few times. This chain connects TRBV28 to TRBJ1-6, with 8 bases fitting TRBD1. V lost 5 bases and J lost 0; bases outside the gene matches: 9. Germline CDR1 reads MDHEN; CDR2 reads SYDVKM. The CDR3 totals 18 residues. The chain's CDR3 is CASSPPTGDSSYNSPLHF. CDR3 DNA: TGTGCCAGCAGTCCCCCGACAGGGGATAGCTCCTATAATTCACCCCTCCACTTT.

V gene TRBV28 combines with J gene TRBJ2-7; 9 positions agree with TRBD1. Unmatched junction bases numbered 8, after V lost 5 bases and J lost 6 bases. The CDR3 consists of 14 residues. Germline loops: CDR1 MDHEN, CDR2 SYDVKM. CDR3 DNA: TGTGCCAGCAGTCCCCGGACAGGGGAGTCCGAGCAGTACTTC. The encoded protein is CASSPRTGESEQYF.

This clonotype occurred many times. The V call is TRBV27, the J call TRBJ2-5; D remains ambiguous. V was shortened by 6 bases and J by 5 bases, with 13 bases between the two germline ends. Germline assignment: CDR1 MNHEY and CDR2 SMNVEV (reference sequence). CDR3 length: 13 residues. In DNA form, the CDR3 reads TGTGCCAGCAGGACGATGGCACCTGAGACCCAGTACTTC. Its protein product is CASRTMAPETQYF.

This clonotype came up many times. The rearrangement uses TRBV11-2 and TRBJ2-2, with TRBD1 identical over 7 bases. V was pared by 4 bases and J by 0 bases, with 11 bases of the junction left unmatched. The CDR3 totals 18 residues. The germline CDR1 and CDR2 sequences are SGHAT and FQNNGV. CDR3 bases: TGTGCCAGCAGCTCCAGGGGGACAGCGTTCGCGAACACCGGGGAGCTGTTTTTT. Its translation is CASSSRGTAFANTGELFF.

The chain uses TRBV6-2 or TRBV6-3 and TRBJ1-4; the D is unclear. The germline V gene has CDR1 MNHEY and CDR2 SVGEGT. Deletions cut 5 bases from V and 0 bases from J, with 10 bases between. The CDR3 runs to 15 residues. The CDR3 DNA follows: TGTGCCAGCAGTGTGGACCTTGCAACTAATGAAAAACTGTTTTTT. Amino acids: CASSVDLATNEKLFF.

The chain couples TRBV20-1 to TRBJ1-1; D call uncertain. CDR3 length: 14 amino acids. The germline CDR1 and CDR2 sequences are DFQATT and SNEGSKA (reference sequence). The ends were cut back, 3 bases at V and 4 bases at J, with 15 bases in the middle. CDR3: CSARDGVESTEAFF. CDR3 in DNA: TGCAGTGCTAGGGACGGCGTCGAGAGCACTGAAGCTTTCTTT.

This clonotype was found many times. This chain joins TRBV2 and TRBJ2-7; D uncertain. The CDR3 consists of 11 residues. CDR1 and CDR2 from the germline V gene are SNHLY and FYNNEI. Trimming removed 4 bases from V and 2 bases from J, with 3 bases in between. The CDR3 here is CASSVTYEQYF. The CDR3, as DNA: TGTGCCAGCAGTGTTACCTACGAGCAGTACTTC.

Only a few counts were recorded for this clonotype. This chain uses TRBV28 with TRBJ1-2; no reliable D call. This CDR3 region has 15 residues. Trimming left V 1 base short and J 1 base short, with 10 bases between. Germline V gives CDR1 MDHEN, CDR2 SYDVKM. CDR3 residues: CASSLLYSLNYGYTF. CDR3 nucleotide sequence: TGTGCCAGCAGTTTATTATACAGCCTTAACTATGGCTACACCTTC.

The chain is built from TRBV20-1 and TRBJ2-7; D possibly corresponds to TRBD1 (5 bases). V was cut by 0 bases and J by 0 bases, with 12 bases left in between. The germline V gene encodes CDR1 DFQATT and CDR2 SNEGSKA (reference sequence). The CDR3 contains 15 residues. The CDR3 protein is CSARDGRASSYEQYF. The CDR3 bases are TGCAGTGCTAGAGACGGCAGGGCGAGCTCCTACGAGCAGTACTTC.

In its sample, this clonotype was seen many times. The J gene is TRBJ2-7, the V gene TRBV7-9; 7 nucleotides line up with TRBD2. The CDR3 loop spans 14 amino acids. The junction had 6 bases not matched to a gene; V was cut back by 5 bases and J by 2 bases. Germline V gene sequence: CDR1 SEHNR, CDR2 FQNEAQ (reference sequence). Written as DNA, the CDR3 is TGTGCCAGCAGCATTACACGGGAGGCCTACGAGCAGTACTTC. It yields the protein CASSITREAYEQYF. Drawing the rest from reference TRBV7-9 and TRBJ2-7, the complete variable domain is DTGVSQNPRHKITKRGQNVTFRCDPISEHNRLYWYRQTLGQGPEFLTYFQNEAQLEKSRLLSDRFSAERPKGSFSTLEIQRTEQGDSAMYLCASSITREAYEQYFGPGTRLTVT.

This clonotype was observed many times. The chain recombines TRBV29-1 with TRBJ2-5; 7 nucleotides line up with TRBD2. The ends lost 3 bases at V and 5 bases at J; junction bases unmatched: 6. CDR1 and CDR2 (germline): SQVTM, ANQGSEA. The CDR3 is 13 residues long. CDR3 in DNA: TGCAGCGTTGAGGGGGAGGGCGGCGAGACCCAGTACTTC. This codes for CSVEGEGGETQYF.

The rearrangement links TRBV20-1 to TRBJ2-2; 12 positions match TRBD2. The CDR3 runs 15 residues. The junction had 10 bases not matched to a gene; V was cut back by 6 bases and J by 8 bases. Germline lookup yields CDR1 DFQATT and CDR2 SNEGSKA (reference sequence). The CDR3 loop is CSAYRGLAGLGELFF. The CDR3 DNA sequence: TGCAGTGCCTATCGAGGACTAGCGGGATTGGGGGAGCTGTTTTTT.